This is a list of T cell receptor beta chains from one sample in a study of CD8+CD57+ T cells in acquired aplastic anemia. TCRdb itself ran the reads through MiXCR, one entry per CDR3 protein. The repertoire holds 150,000 or so distinct CDR3 sequences, with around 52% as singletons. The source material was sorted CD4+, CD8+, or CD8+CD57+ T cells (not recorded which) from PBMCs. These receptors originate from a human donor with aplastic anemia. Each CDR3 is given with its conserved first and last residue. The D gene is left open where the match is weak. Size tells how often a clone was seen (once, few, many) or the class of an expanded clone, and some rows leave it out.

D gene: .; clone size: many; J gene: TRBJ2-3; V gene: TRBV6-1; CDR3 protein: CASREDNTDTQYF; CDR3 DNA: TGTGCCAGCAGGGAGGACAACACAGATACGCAGTATTTT
D gene: .; clone size: many; J gene: TRBJ1-2; V gene: TRBV4-1; CDR3 protein: CASSQVSLYGYTF; CDR3 DNA: TGCGCCAGCAGCCAAGTATCCCTCTATGGCTACACCTTC
D gene: .; clone size: .; J gene: TRBJ1-1; V gene: TRBV13; CDR3 protein: CASSETEDEAFF; CDR3 DNA: TGTGCCAGCAGCGAGACAGAGGATGAAGCTTTCTTT
D gene: TRBD2; clone size: many; J gene: TRBJ2-1; V gene: TRBV7-3; CDR3 protein: CASSLTGMGGLYNEQFF; CDR3 DNA: TGTGCCAGCAGCTTAACGGGAATGGGAGGGCTATATAATGAGCAGTTCTTC
D gene: .; clone size: .; J gene: TRBJ1-2; V gene: TRBV29-1; CDR3 protein: CSAERVKNYGYTF; CDR3 DNA: TGCAGCGCTGAGCGTGTTAAAAACTATGGCTACACCTTC
D gene: .; clone size: many; J gene: TRBJ1-1; V gene: TRBV6-4; CDR3 protein: CASSLAGNTEAFF; CDR3 DNA: TGTGCCAGCAGTTTGGCAGGGAACACTGAAGCTTTCTTT
D gene: .; clone size: .; J gene: TRBJ1-4; V gene: TRBV29-1; CDR3 protein: CSVEVRGADNEKLFF; CDR3 DNA: TGCAGCGTTGAAGTTCGGGGGGCAGATAATGAAAAACTGTTTTTT
D gene: .; clone size: .; J gene: TRBJ1-1; V gene: TRBV10-3; CDR3 protein: CAILQGVNTEAFF; CDR3 DNA: TGTGCCATTCTACAGGGAGTGAACACTGAAGCTTTCTTT
D gene: .; clone size: many; J gene: TRBJ1-2; V gene: TRBV5-6; CDR3 protein: CASSLGSIYGYTF; CDR3 DNA: TGTGCCAGCAGCTTGGGAAGCATCTATGGCTACACCTTC
D gene: .; clone size: .; J gene: TRBJ1-1; V gene: TRBV20-1; CDR3 protein: CSARDSPLNTEAFF; CDR3 DNA: TGCAGTGCTAGAGATTCACCCTTGAACACTGAAGCTTTCTTT
D gene: .; clone size: many; J gene: TRBJ2-5; V gene: TRBV20-1; CDR3 protein: CSASTLRGAQETQYF; CDR3 DNA: TGCAGTGCTTCGACCTTGAGGGGCGCTCAAGAGACCCAGTACTTC
D gene: .; clone size: .; J gene: TRBJ2-7; V gene: TRBV19; CDR3 protein: CASSRGGHYEQYF; CDR3 DNA: TGTGCCAGTAGTAGGGGGGGACACTACGAGCAGTACTTC
D gene: .; clone size: .; J gene: TRBJ2-6; V gene: TRBV7-9; CDR3 protein: CASSLGTLAGNSGANVLTF; CDR3 DNA: TGTGCCAGCAGCTTAGGGACGTTGGCGGGGAACTCTGGGGCCAACGTCCTGACTTTC
D gene: .; clone size: once; J gene: TRBJ2-1; V gene: TRBV3-1; CDR3 protein: CASSPKGELQLNEQFF; CDR3 DNA: TGTGCCAGCAGCCCGAAGGGGGAGCTTCAACTCAATGAGCAGTTCTTC
D gene: .; clone size: many; J gene: TRBJ2-7; V gene: TRBV11-3; CDR3 protein: CASSLDQTVSYEQYF; CDR3 DNA: TGTGCCAGCAGCTTAGATCAGACAGTCTCCTACGAGCAGTACTTC
D gene: TRBD2; clone size: .; J gene: TRBJ2-1; V gene: TRBV11-1; CDR3 protein: CASSRTSGGESEQFF; CDR3 DNA: TGTGCCAGCAGCCGGACTAGCGGGGGGGAGAGTGAGCAGTTCTTC
D gene: .; clone size: .; J gene: TRBJ1-1; V gene: TRBV15; CDR3 protein: CATSRDQGTNTEAFF; CDR3 DNA: TGTGCCACCAGCAGAGACCAAGGGACGAACACTGAAGCTTTCTTT
D gene: TRBD2; clone size: many; J gene: TRBJ2-7; V gene: TRBV19; CDR3 protein: CASSTGIAGAYEQYF; CDR3 DNA: TGTGCCAGTAGTACTGGGATAGCGGGAGCCTACGAGCAGTACTTC
D gene: TRBD1; clone size: .; J gene: TRBJ2-5; V gene: TRBV9; CDR3 protein: CASSVSSGTGGETQYF; CDR3 DNA: TGTGCCAGCAGCGTTTCATCCGGGACAGGGGGTGAGACCCAGTACTTC
D gene: .; clone size: many; J gene: TRBJ1-2; V gene: TRBV20-1; CDR3 protein: CSAREVSYGYTF; CDR3 DNA: TGCAGTGCTAGAGAGGTCTCCTATGGCTACACCTTC
D gene: .; clone size: .; J gene: TRBJ1-3; V gene: TRBV11-2; CDR3 protein: CASSLEANSGNTIYF; CDR3 DNA: TGTGCCAGCAGCTTAGAGGCAAACTCTGGAAACACCATATATTTT
D gene: .; clone size: .; J gene: TRBJ1-1; V gene: TRBV29-1; CDR3 protein: CSVARRGFNTEAFF; CDR3 DNA: TGCAGCGTTGCTAGGAGGGGTTTTAACACTGAAGCTTTCTTT
D gene: .; clone size: .; J gene: TRBJ2-7; V gene: TRBV30; CDR3 protein: CAWELQGSYEQYF; CDR3 DNA: TGTGCCTGGGAGCTACAGGGATCCTACGAGCAGTACTTC
D gene: .; clone size: .; J gene: TRBJ2-1; V gene: TRBV20-1; CDR3 protein: CSARGGGWDEQFF; CDR3 DNA: TGCAGTGCTAGAGGAGGCGGATGGGATGAGCAGTTCTTC
D gene: TRBD1; clone size: many; J gene: TRBJ2-1; V gene: TRBV20-1; CDR3 protein: CSARDLGTGAYNEQFF; CDR3 DNA: TGCAGTGCTAGAGATCTCGGGACAGGGGCATACAATGAGCAGTTCTTC
D gene: TRBD2; clone size: .; J gene: TRBJ2-1; V gene: TRBV10-1; CDR3 protein: CASSELAGGNDNEQFF; CDR3 DNA: TGCGCCAGCAGTGAACTAGCGGGGGGTAACGACAATGAGCAGTTCTTC